Described below is a single TCR beta chain sequence and its context. This sample stems from a study of blood T cells in healthy people across ages. CDR3 length: 13 amino acids. CDR1 SGHAT and CDR2 FQNNGV come from the germline V gene. V gave up 0 bases and J gave up 9 bases, with 10 bases separating them. Using a J-beta primer mix together with a sample-barcoded 5' primer, a second PCR was run for about 6 to 12 cycles. TCRdb analysed the 5' RACE reads with MiXCR anew, one entry per CDR3 protein. The data show 780,000 or so distinct CDR3 sequences, more than 20% seen once. These records were also assigned to another study, of T cells of mothers and their children.

What was sequenced was blood. The chain uses TRBV11-2 and TRBJ2-3; tentatively, D is TRBD1 (5 bases). The TCR comes from a boy aged 5-17 years in good health. The CDR3 loop reads CASSLDQGLTQYF. The CDR3 DNA follows: TGTGCCAGCAGCTTAGACCAGGGCTTGACGCAGTATTTT.